The 6 T cell receptor beta chains below were found in one sample sequenced in a study of T cells after yellow fever vaccination. TCRdb reanalysed the 5' RACE reads using MiXCR and keeps one entry per CDR3 protein. The sample holds about 360,000 distinct CDR3 sequences; approximately 5.7% are singletons and the top ten take 15%. The material sequenced was PBMCs, taken 5 days after the yellow fever booster vaccination. These TCRs come from a man aged 25-40 years who received the YFV17D yellow fever vaccine.

This chain joins TRBV9 and TRBJ1-1; tentative D call: TRBD1 (5 bases). Trimming stripped 4 bases from V and 4 bases from J, with 11 bases between. The CDR3 runs 13 residues. Germline V gene sequence: CDR1 SGDLS, CDR2 YYNGEE. CDR3 in amino acids: CASSTQRGTEAFF. The CDR3, as DNA: TGTGCCAGCAGCACCCAGAGGGGCACTGAAGCTTTCTTT. The whole variable domain, filled in from reference TRBV9 and TRBJ1-1, reads DSGVTQTPKHLITATGQRVTLRCSPRSGDLSVYWYQQSLDQGLQFLIQYYNGEERAKGNILERFSAQQFPDLHSELNLSSLELGDSALYFCASSTQRGTEAFFGQGTRLTVV.

Ten or more counts support this clonotype. This chain links TRBV9 with TRBJ2-5; D is unclear. This CDR3 is built from 14 residues. V shed 0 bases and J shed 5 bases, with 11 bases lying between them. Per the germline V gene, CDR1 is SGDLS and CDR2 is YYNGEE. The CDR3 protein is CASSVAVVGETQYF. The CDR3 DNA reads TGTGCCAGCAGCGTAGCGGTAGTGGGGGAGACCCAGTACTTC.

In its sample, this clonotype was seen many times. The rearrangement links TRBV11-2 to TRBJ2-2; 11 bases are a match to TRBD2. Germline loops: CDR1 SGHAT, CDR2 FQNNGV. The CDR3 has 18 residues. Germline trimming cut 5 bases from V and 3 bases from J; bases unmatched to any gene: 11. The CDR3 bases are TGTGCCAGCAGCCCCCGGGCTAGCGGGAGGCGGGACACCGGGGAGCTGTTTTTT. Protein sequence: CASSPRASGRRDTGELFF.

This clonotype was seen a handful of times. The chain is built from TRBV3-1 and TRBJ1-1; D not resolved. V was cut by 8 bases and J by 0 bases, with 22 bases left in between. This CDR3 contains 17 residues. Germline V lookup: CDR1 LGHDT, CDR2 YNNKEL (reference sequence). The CDR3 DNA sequence: TGTGCCAGCGCCCGGTCCTTCAACGGGGTTTTGAACACTGAAGCTTTCTTT. Encoded protein: CASARSFNGVLNTEAFF.

This clonotype was seen many times. This sequence joins TRBV7-9 and TRBJ1-6; no clear D gene. The CDR3 runs to 15 residues. Trimming stripped 3 bases from V and 8 bases from J, with 14 bases between. Germline V CDR1 and CDR2: SEHNR, FQNEAQ (reference sequence). The CDR3 region has the DNA TGTGCCAGCAGCTTTGGCCCCCCCGGTGATTCACCCCTCCACTTT. Translated: CASSFGPPGDSPLHF.

This clonotype has a handful of counts. CDR3 nucleotides: TGTGCCAGCAGACGGACTAGCGGGAGTGGGGAGACCCAGTACTTC. As protein: CASRRTSGSGETQYF. The genes are TRBV6-2 or TRBV6-3 and TRBJ2-5, with TRBD2 matching over 13 bases. The length of the CDR3 is 15 residues. V dropped 6 bases and J dropped 5; count of bases not matched to a gene: 6. Germline V gene sequence: CDR1 MNHEY, CDR2 SVGEGT.